This T cell receptor (beta chain) was identified during a study of T cells after yellow fever vaccination. Whole-study findings and limits: Shared CD4/CD8 clonotypes were a small share, likely from convergent recombination. Post-booster repertoires again held most primary-vaccination clones (about 96% CD4, approximately 90% CD8). Abundant clonotypes from the bulk population could get into FACS-sorted repertoires as contaminants.

The V and J ends lost 4 bases and 5 bases respectively, with 11 bases between them. Germline V gives CDR1 SNHLY, CDR2 FYNNEI. This CDR3 comprises 13 residues. The sample holds many counts of this clonotype. Its antigen is unidentified. Conversion of TCR transcripts into cDNA relied on 5'RACE template switching, which added a universal primer site and UMIs. TCRdb called the 5' RACE reads again in MiXCR, with one record for every CDR3 protein. The repertoire holds a few hundred thousand distinct CDR3 sequences, with roughly 9% as singletons. This receptor was taken from a man aged 18 to 35 who received the YFV17D yellow fever vaccine. The sample was CD4+ T cells sorted from PBMCs, taken 5 days after the yellow fever booster vaccination. The chain couples TRBV2 to TRBJ1-1; D ambiguous. The CDR3 bases are TGTGCCAGCAGTGGAGGACCGGGTACTGAAGCTTTCTTT. This gives the protein CASSGGPGTEAFF.